Following are 20 T cell receptor beta chains from one sample sequenced in a study of cytomegalovirus exposure and HLA in healthy donors. PCR primers comprised 60 Vbeta and 13 Jbeta primers. The protocol was immunoSEQ multiplex PCR, while the TCRdb copy is restricted to in-frame clones and leaves out a portion. The table includes just under 80,000 clones, nearly 80% detected once. Sequencing was carried out using PBMCs. The receptors originated from a man aged 40-49 years in good health and CMV-seronegative.

The genes are TRBV11-2 and TRBJ1-2; D is perhaps TRBD1 (5 bases). Germline assignment: CDR1 SGHAT and CDR2 FQNNGV. This CDR3 region has 15 residues. The V and J ends lost 2 bases and 7 bases respectively, with 17 bases between them. CDR3 in DNA: TGTGCCAGCAGCTTACTATGGGGCGAGTCGGGTGGCTACACCTTC. Translation gives CASSLLWGESGGYTF.

The rearrangement links TRBV18 to TRBJ2-3; D not certain. CDR3 length: 16 residues. CDR1 and CDR2 from the germline V gene are KGHSH and LQKENI. V lost 1 base and J 0 bases, leaving 11 bases between the germline ends. Here the CDR3 reads CASSPLTITSTDTQYF. The CDR3, as DNA: TGTGCCAGCTCACCACTTACGATTACTAGCACAGATACGCAGTATTTT.

This clone was picked up one time. The chain combines TRBV7-2 with TRBJ1-2; TRBD1 agrees at 9 bases. CDR1 is SGHTA, CDR2 FQGNSA, per germline. This CDR3 is 15 amino acids long. V shed 3 bases and J 2 bases; nucleotides not matched to a gene: 4. As DNA, the CDR3 is TGTGCCAGCAGCTTGATGGGACAGGGAAACTATGGCTACACCTTC. Translated: CASSLMGQGNYGYTF.

The chain employs TRBV4-2 and TRBJ2-3; TRBD1 agrees at 7 bases. V was clipped by 1 base and J by 0 bases; unmatched bases: 7. In germline, CDR1 is LGHNA, CDR2 YNFKEQ. The CDR3 length is 17 residues. CDR3 bases: TGTGCCAGCAGCCAAGCTCACAGGGGTTTTAGCACAGATACGCAGTATTTT. It codes for CASSQAHRGFSTDTQYF.

The chain is built from TRBV7-9 and TRBJ1-4; 9 nucleotides align to TRBD1. The CDR3 consists of 15 residues. Germline assignment: CDR1 SEHNR and CDR2 FQNEAQ (reference sequence). With V trimmed by 3 bases and J by 9 bases, 8 bases remained unmatched. The CDR3 DNA reads TGTGCCAGCAGCTTGACCGGGACAGGGTTCCAAAAACTGTTTTTT. The encoded protein is CASSLTGTGFQKLFF.

This chain uses TRBV5-4 with TRBJ2-7, with D possibly TRBD2 on 7 matching bases. The CDR3 covers 16 residues. V dropped 4 bases and J dropped 6 bases, with 23 bases sitting between them. Germline V CDR1 and CDR2: SGHNT, YYREEE (reference sequence). The DNA for the CDR3 is TGTGCCAGCAGCCCGGCCGGTAGGGGGGGAGCTGCCGAGCAGTACTTC. It yields the protein CASSPAGRGGAAEQYF.

This clone rates as medium-sized (0.01 to 0.1%). The chain combines TRBV5-4 with TRBJ1-2; D might be TRBD1 (5 bases). Germline-derived CDR1 and CDR2 are SGHNT and YYREEE (reference sequence). V gave up 2 bases and J gave up 2 bases, with 10 bases separating them. This CDR3 is built from 14 residues. The CDR3 DNA reads TGTGCCAGCAGCTTCCTCGGGGGAAACTATGGCTACACCTTC. Protein: CASSFLGGNYGYTF.

The chain links TRBV13 to TRBJ2-7, with TRBD2 identical over 8 bases. In germline, CDR1 is PRHDT, CDR2 FYEKMQ (reference sequence). The CDR3 runs 14 residues. V shed 5 bases and J 5 bases; nucleotides not matched to a gene: 8. In DNA form, the CDR3 reads TGTGCCAGCAGCCCGGGACTAGAGACTCACGAGCAGTACTTC. Translating gives CASSPGLETHEQYF.

With respect to this clone: The junction differs from germline at one of its ends, possibly a read error. The V gene is TRBV6-5, the J gene TRBJ1-4; TRBD1 matches at 8 bases. This CDR3 has 15 residues. CDR1 is MNHEY, CDR2 SVGAGI, per germline. The CDR3 region is CASSSPLRGHEKLLF. The CDR3, as DNA: TGTGCCAGCAGTTCCCCCCTCAGGGGGCATGAAAAACTGCTTTTT.

J is TRBJ2-7 and V is TRBV20-1; 7 nucleotides align to TRBD2. CDR3 length equals 11 residues. CDR1 and CDR2 (germline): DFQATT, SNEGSKA (reference sequence). The V gene end was trimmed by 7 bases and the J gene end by 5 bases; junction bases not matched to a gene: 5. The CDR3 loop reads CSGREKDEQYF. DNA of the CDR3: TGCAGTGGGCGGGAGAAGGACGAGCAGTACTTC.

The V call is TRBV13, the J call TRBJ2-7, with TRBD1 identical over 9 bases. There are 14 residues in the CDR3. Per the germline V gene, CDR1 is PRHDT and CDR2 is FYEKMQ (reference sequence). Trimming took 5 bases from V and 2 from J; bases not matched to a gene: 4. The CDR3: CASSRTGAPYEQYF. CDR3 bases: TGTGCCAGCAGCCGGACAGGGGCCCCCTACGAGCAGTACTTC.

About this clone: Mismatch with germline at one junction end may stem from a read error. CDR3 region: CASSLRPDSDTQYF. In DNA, the CDR3 is TGTGCTAGCAGCTTAAGGCCCGACAGTGATACGCAGTATTTT. The chain carries TRBV7-7 and TRBJ2-3, with a tentative D call TRBD1 (5 bases). The CDR3 extends over 14 amino acids. Germline CDR1 and CDR2: SSHAT and FNYEAQ (reference sequence).

V gene TRBV6-4 combines with J gene TRBJ2-1, with 9 bases that match TRBD2. With V trimmed by 2 bases and J by 0 bases, 5 bases remained unmatched. The CDR3 consists of 17 residues. CDR1 and CDR2 (germline): MRHNA, SNTAGT. The CDR3 nucleotides are TGTGCCAGCAGTGACGATTGGCGGGAGGGCTCCTACAATGAGCAGTTCTTC. It yields the protein CASSDDWREGSYNEQFF.

In this sample, this clone turned up once. The chain joins TRBV10-3 to TRBJ1-3; D is ambiguous. The CDR3 is 14 amino acids. Trimming removed 1 base at V and 4 bases at J, with 8 bases between. Germline CDR1 is ENHRY and CDR2 is SYGVKD. The CDR3 bases are TGTGCCATCAGTGAGTGGACTGCAGGAAACACCATATATTTT. Translated: CAISEWTAGNTIYF.

V is TRBV6-5 and J is TRBJ2-3, with D perhaps TRBD2 (6 bases). V lost 2 bases and J lost 5, with 14 bases in between. Germline CDR1 is MNHEY and CDR2 is SVGAGI. CDR3 length equals 15 residues. This CDR3 reads CASSYRGGGRDTQYF. The CDR3 DNA follows: TGTGCCAGCAGTTACAGGGGAGGAGGGAGAGATACGCAGTATTTT.

This chain connects TRBV28 to TRBJ1-2; 9 positions match TRBD1. This CDR3 comprises 15 residues. Trimming at V came to 6 bases and at J to 7 bases, leaving 12 bases not matched to a gene. The germline gives CDR1 MDHEN, CDR2 SYDVKM. This CDR3 is CASSHRDREWAGYTF. DNA of the CDR3: TGTGCCAGCAGCCACCGGGACAGGGAATGGGCTGGCTACACCTTC.

This clone was counted only a few times. This chain links TRBV28 with TRBJ2-1; the match to TRBD2 covers 9 bases. The V gene end was trimmed by 5 bases and the J gene end by 4 bases; junction bases not matched to a gene: 9. CDR1 MDHEN and CDR2 SYDVKM come from the germline V gene. The CDR3 length is 16 residues. The CDR3 nucleotides read TGTGCCAGCAGTCTTAGGGGCGGGAGGGGGTACAATGAGCAGTTCTTC. Translation: CASSLRGGRGYNEQFF.

This clone showed up just once. The J gene is TRBJ2-1, the V gene TRBV15, with a weak D call TRBD2 (6 bases). The CDR3 runs 15 residues. The germline V gene has CDR1 LNHNV and CDR2 YYDKDF (reference sequence). V lost 0 bases to trimming and J lost 7 bases, with 13 bases between them. The CDR3 is CATSREILAANEQFF. In DNA, the CDR3 is TGTGCCACCAGCAGAGAGATACTAGCTGCGAATGAGCAGTTCTTC. The whole variable domain, filled in from reference TRBV15 and TRBJ2-1, reads DAMVIQNPRYQVTQFGKPVTLSCSQTLNHNVMYWYQQKSSQAPKLLFHYYDKDFNNEADTPDNFQSRRPNTSFCFLDIRSPGLGDTAMYLCATSREILAANEQFFGPGTRLTVL.

Only one count was recorded for this clone. The CDR3 protein is CASSFTSKRDRGRGGYEKLFF. The CDR3 nucleotides read TGTGCCAGCAGTTTTACAAGTAAACGGGACAGGGGGCGAGGGGGATATGAAAAACTGTTTTTT. The chain couples TRBV28 to TRBJ1-4, with 12 bases matching TRBD1. Germline V gene sequence: CDR1 MDHEN, CDR2 SYDVKM. V shed 3 bases, J shed 6 bases, and the junction held 20 bases outside the gene matches. CDR3 length equals 21 residues. Based on the CDR3 plus reference TRBV28 and TRBJ1-4, the full variable domain is DVKVTQSSRYLVKRTGEKVFLECVQDMDHENMFWYRQDPGLGLRLIYFSYDVKMKEKGDIPEGYSVSREKKERFSLILESASTNQTSMYLCASSFTSKRDRGRGGYEKLFFGSGTQLSVL.

A few counts support this clone. The V call is TRBV7-9, the J call TRBJ2-7; unclear D gene. V lost 8 bases to trimming and J lost 7 bases, with 18 bases between them. This CDR3 is built from 13 residues. Per germline, CDR1 SEHNR and CDR2 FQNEAQ (reference sequence). CDR3 sequence: CASGRDSTWEQYF. CDR3 in DNA: TGTGCCAGCGGAAGAGATTCGACATGGGAGCAGTACTTC. The whole variable domain, remainder taken from reference TRBV7-9 and TRBJ2-7, is DTGVSQNPRHKITKRGQNVTFRCDPISEHNRLYWYRQTLGQGPEFLTYFQNEAQLEKSRLLSDRFSAERPKGSFSTLEIQRTEQGDSAMYLCASGRDSTWEQYFGPGTRLTVT.